Listed below are T cell receptor beta chains from one sample, sequenced in a study of T cells in Graves' hyperthyroidism and ophthalmopathy. MiXCR, applied by TCRdb to the multiplex PCR reads, yields one record per CDR3 protein. This table holds around 560,000 distinct CDR3 sequences, 15% to 20% found once. Sample: blood. These receptors were taken from a woman aged 18 to 35 with Graves' hyperthyroidism. Both conserved end residues are part of each CDR3. The D gene is left open where the match is weak. Clone size is stated in some rows and not others, as once, few, many or a class when expanded.

J gene	D gene	clone size	V gene	CDR3 protein	CDR3 DNA
TRBJ2-5	TRBD1	NA	TRBV7-3	CASSPGQGVWGTQYF	TGTGCCAGCAGCCCAGGACAGGGGGTATGGGGGACCCAGTACTTC
TRBJ1-5	NA	many	TRBV7-2	CASSLFAGRNNQPQHF	TGTGCCAGCAGCTTGTTCGCGGGACGGAACAATCAGCCCCAGCATTTT
TRBJ1-5	NA	many	TRBV3-1	CASSPRGINQPQHF	TGTGCCAGCAGCCCGAGGGGGATCAATCAGCCCCAGCATTTT
TRBJ1-1	NA	many	TRBV18	CASSPLAVGTEAFF	TGTGCCAGCTCACCTTTAGCGGTGGGTACTGAAGCTTTCTTT
TRBJ2-2	NA	few	TRBV12-3/TRBV12-4	CASSSGTRELFF	TGTGCCAGCAGTTCCGGGACCCGGGAGCTGTTTTTT
TRBJ2-1	NA	once	TRBV18	CASSPVQALSEQFF	TGTGCCAGCTCACCAGTCCAAGCCCTATCTGAGCAGTTCTTC
TRBJ2-7	TRBD2	many	TRBV27	CASSPSRGDSSYEQYF	TGTGCCAGCAGTCCCTCCCGGGGGGATTCCTCCTACGAGCAGTACTTC
TRBJ1-1	NA	many	TRBV7-9	CASSFAVTEAFF	TGTGCCAGCAGCTTTGCGGTCACTGAAGCTTTCTTT
TRBJ1-6	NA	NA	TRBV30	CAWSTPRIDSSPYNSPLHF	TGTGCCTGGAGTACCCCAAGAATAGACAGTTCCCCCTATAATTCACCCCTCCACTTT
TRBJ2-3	NA	many	TRBV28	CASSAPIPDTQYF	TGTGCCAGCAGTGCGCCCATCCCAGATACGCAGTATTTT
TRBJ2-3	NA	few	TRBV7-9	CASRPGLRSTDTQYF	TGTGCCAGCCGCCCCGGGTTGCGGAGCACAGATACGCAGTATTTT
TRBJ2-5	TRBD1	NA	TRBV30	CAWSPNGGQGWETQYF	TGTGCCTGGAGTCCCAATGGGGGACAGGGCTGGGAGACCCAGTACTTC
TRBJ2-1	NA	many	TRBV12-3/TRBV12-4	CASSLPLQSYNEQFF	TGTGCCAGCAGTTTACCTCTCCAATCCTACAATGAGCAGTTCTTC
TRBJ2-5	NA	NA	TRBV7-2	CAGSPGETQYF	TGTGCCGGCAGCCCAGGGGAGACCCAGTACTTC
TRBJ1-2	NA	few	TRBV6-6	CASSYYGGESYGYTF	TGTGCCAGCAGTTACTATGGGGGGGAATCCTATGGCTACACCTTC
TRBJ2-3	NA	many	TRBV12-3/TRBV12-4	CASSSPKSLDTQYF	TGTGCCAGCAGTTCCCCCAAGAGCCTAGATACGCAGTATTTT
TRBJ2-1	TRBD2	few	TRBV29-1	CSVATTSGRTDEQFF	TGCAGCGTAGCCACGACTAGCGGGAGGACCGATGAGCAGTTCTTC
TRBJ1-1	TRBD1	NA	TRBV5-1	CASSLEKQGTEAFF	TGCGCCAGCAGCTTGGAGAAACAGGGGACTGAAGCTTTCTTT